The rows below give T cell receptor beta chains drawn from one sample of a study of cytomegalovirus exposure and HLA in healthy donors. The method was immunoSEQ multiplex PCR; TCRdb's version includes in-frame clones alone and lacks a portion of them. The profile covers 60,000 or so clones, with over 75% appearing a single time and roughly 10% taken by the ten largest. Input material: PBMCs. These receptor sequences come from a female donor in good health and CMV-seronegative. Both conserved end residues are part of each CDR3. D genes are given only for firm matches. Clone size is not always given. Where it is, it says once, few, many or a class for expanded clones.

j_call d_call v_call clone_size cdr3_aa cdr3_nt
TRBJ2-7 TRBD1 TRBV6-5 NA CASSVGGTGQYEQYF TGTGCCAGCAGTGTGGGAGGGACAGGGCAATACGAGCAGTACTTC
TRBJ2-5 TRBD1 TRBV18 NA CASSPDRGTQYF TGTGCCAGCTCACCGGACAGGGGGACCCAGTACTTC
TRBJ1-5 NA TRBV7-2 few CASSLHSGNQPQHF TGTGCCAGCAGCTTACATAGCGGCAATCAGCCCCAGCATTTT
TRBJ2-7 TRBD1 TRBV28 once CASTGTGAEQYF TGTGCCAGCACGGGGACAGGGGCCGAGCAGTACTTC
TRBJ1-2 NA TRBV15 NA CATSRDWQGGSGGYTF TGTGCCACCAGCAGAGATTGGCAGGGAGGCTCGGGGGGCTACACCTTC
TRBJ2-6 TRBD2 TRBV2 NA CASGGGTGANVLTF TGTGCCAGCGGGGGGGGGACCGGGGCCAACGTCCTGACTTTC
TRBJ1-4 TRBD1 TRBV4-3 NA CASSRGTATNEKLFF TGCGCCAGCAGCCGGGGGACAGCAACTAATGAAAAACTGTTTTTT
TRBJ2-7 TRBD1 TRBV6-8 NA CARTGGYEQYF TGTGCCAGGACAGGGGGCTACGAGCAGTACTTC
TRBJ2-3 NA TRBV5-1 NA CASSLGTTTDTQYF TGCGCCAGCAGCTTGGGGACTACCACAGATACGCAGTATTTT
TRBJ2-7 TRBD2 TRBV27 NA CASSPPGLAFHEQYF TGTGCCAGCAGTCCCCCGGGACTAGCGTTCCACGAGCAGTACTTC
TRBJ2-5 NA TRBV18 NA CASSPGTQQETQYF TGTGCCAGCTCACCAGGGACACAACAAGAGACCCAGTACTTC
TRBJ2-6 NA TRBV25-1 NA CASSDTGVSGANVLTF TGTGCCAGCAGTGATACAGGAGTTTCTGGGGCCAACGTCCTGACTTTC
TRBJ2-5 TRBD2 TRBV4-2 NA CASSQGAAGRDLVTQYF TGTGCCAGCAGCCAAGGGGCGGCGGGGAGGGATCTTGTGACCCAGTACTTC
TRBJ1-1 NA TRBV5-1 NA CASRVEFAFPTEAFF TGCGCCAGCAGAGTGGAGTTTGCATTCCCCACTGAAGCTTTCTTT
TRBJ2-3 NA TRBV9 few CASGGLPADTQYF TGTGCCAGCGGGGGACTTCCTGCAGATACGCAGTATTTT
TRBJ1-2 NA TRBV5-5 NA CASSLGLTEGYTF TGTGCCAGCAGCTTGGGCCTAACGGAGGGCTACACCTTC
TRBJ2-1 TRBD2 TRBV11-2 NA CASSDPGLAGYNEQFF TGTGCCAGCAGCGACCCGGGACTAGCGGGGTACAATGAGCAGTTCTTC
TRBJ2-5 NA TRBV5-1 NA CASSLVAETQYF TGCGCCAGCAGCTTGGTAGCGGAGACCCAGTACTTC
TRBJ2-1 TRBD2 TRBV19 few CASSPGLAGVEQFF TGTGCCAGTAGTCCAGGACTAGCGGGAGTTGAGCAGTTCTTC
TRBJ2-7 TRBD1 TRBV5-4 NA CASSPGQGSYEQYF TGTGCCAGCAGCCCGGGACAGGGCTCCTACGAGCAGTACTTC
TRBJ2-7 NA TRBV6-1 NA CASSERWGEQYF TGTGCCAGCAGTGAGAGGTGGGGCGAGCAGTACTTC
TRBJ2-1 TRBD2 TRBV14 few CASSQVRLTSGSYNEQFF TGTGCCAGCAGCCAAGTTCGGCTGACTAGCGGCTCCTACAATGAGCAGTTCTTC
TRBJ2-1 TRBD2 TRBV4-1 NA CASSHWSGGARDEQFF TGCGCCAGCAGCCATTGGTCCGGGGGGGCCAGGGATGAGCAGTTCTTC
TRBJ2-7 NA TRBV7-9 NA CASSVTGDEQYF TGTGCCAGCAGCGTGACAGGCGACGAGCAGTACTTC
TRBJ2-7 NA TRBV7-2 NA CASSLRGSGRSYEQYF TGTGCCAGCAGCCTCAGGGGGAGCGGGAGATCCTACGAGCAGTACTTC
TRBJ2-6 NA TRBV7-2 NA CASSSSGTLSGANVLTF TGCGCCAGCAGCTCATCCGGGACTCTCTCTGGGGCCAACGTCCTGACTTTC
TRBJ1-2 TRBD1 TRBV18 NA CASSPPGTVRGYTF TGTGCCAGCTCACCACCTGGGACAGTTCGGGGCTACACCTTC
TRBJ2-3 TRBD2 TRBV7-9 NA CASSGGLGDTQYF TGTGCCAGCAGCGGGGGACTAGGAGATACGCAGTATTTT
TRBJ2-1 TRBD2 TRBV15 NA CATSRLAGVNNEQFF TGTGCCACCAGCAGACTAGCGGGGGTAAACAATGAGCAGTTCTTC
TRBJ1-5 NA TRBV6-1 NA CASNGHLDQPQHF TGTGCCAGCAATGGACACCTCGATCAGCCCCAGCATTTT
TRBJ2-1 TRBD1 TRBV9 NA CASSVTGGSYNEQFF TGTGCCAGCAGCGTAACAGGGGGGTCCTACAATGAGCAGTTCTTC
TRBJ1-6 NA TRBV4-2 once CASSPKWGRDDSPLHF TGTGCCAGCAGCCCCAAGTGGGGGAGGGATGATTCACCCCTCCACTTT
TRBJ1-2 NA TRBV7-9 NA CASSSARGYGYTF TGTGCCAGCAGCTCAGCCAGGGGCTATGGCTACACCTTC
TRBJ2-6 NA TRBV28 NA CASSPPGSGANVLTF TGTGCCAGCAGTCCCCCCGGGTCCGGGGCCAACGTCCTGACTTTC
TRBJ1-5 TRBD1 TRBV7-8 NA CASSVGGPSQPQHF TGTGCCAGCAGCGTAGGGGGCCCCAGTCAGCCCCAGCATTTT
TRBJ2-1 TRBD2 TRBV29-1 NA CSAPSRGGSYNEQFF TGCAGCGCTCCCTCTCGGGGGGGCTCCTACAATGAGCAGTTCTTC
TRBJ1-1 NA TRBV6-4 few CASRRDTGPGTEAFF TGTGCCAGCAGGAGGGACACGGGGCCCGGCACTGAAGCTTTCTTT
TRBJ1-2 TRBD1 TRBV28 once CASRPRQGGGGYTF TGTGCCAGCAGGCCAAGACAGGGTGGGGGCGGCTACACCTTC
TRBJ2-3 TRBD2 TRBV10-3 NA CAISEPIPGTSGSTDTQYF TGTGCCATCAGTGAGCCGATACCCGGGACTAGCGGGAGCACAGATACGCAGTATTTT
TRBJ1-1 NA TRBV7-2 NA CASSRGMNTEAFF TGTGCCAGCAGTAGGGGGATGAACACTGAAGCTTTCTTT
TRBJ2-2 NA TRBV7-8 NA CASSLGGWSRVGTGELFF TGTGCCAGCAGCTTAGGGGGCTGGTCCAGGGTAGGGACCGGGGAGCTGTTTTTT
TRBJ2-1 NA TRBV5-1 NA CASSTNAGVYNEQFF TGCGCCAGCAGCACCAACGCAGGGGTCTACAATGAGCAGTTCTTC
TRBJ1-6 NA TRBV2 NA CASGGDRFLSYNSPLHF TGTGCCAGCGGAGGTGACAGGTTCCTCTCCTATAATTCACCCCTCCACTTT
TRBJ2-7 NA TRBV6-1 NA CASSEVGGRNEQYF TGTGCCAGCAGTGAAGTCGGGGGGCGGAACGAGCAGTACTTC
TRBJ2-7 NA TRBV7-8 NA CASSVLRSHEQYF TGTGCCAGCAGCGTCCTAAGGAGTCACGAGCAGTACTTC
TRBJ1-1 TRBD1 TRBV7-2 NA CASSLAMGQGVTEAFF TGTGCCAGCAGCTTGGCAATGGGACAGGGTGTCACTGAAGCTTTCTTT
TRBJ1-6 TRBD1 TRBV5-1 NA CASSPDRVRRNSPLHF TGCGCCAGCAGCCCGGACAGGGTACGACGTAATTCACCCCTCCACTTT
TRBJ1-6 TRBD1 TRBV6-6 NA CASSGTGGWSPLHF TGTGCCAGCAGCGGGACAGGGGGTTGGTCACCCCTCCACTTT
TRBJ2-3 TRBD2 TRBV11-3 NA CASSTTSNTQYF TGTGCCAGCAGCACGACTAGCAATACGCAGTATTTT
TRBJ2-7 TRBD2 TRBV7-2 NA CASSTQPAGGHEQYF TGTGCCAGCAGCACCCAACCAGCGGGGGGCCACGAGCAGTACTTC
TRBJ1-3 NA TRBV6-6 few CASSSDTFGNTIYF TGTGCCAGCAGCTCAGACACATTTGGAAACACCATATATTTT
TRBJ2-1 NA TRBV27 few CASRISPYDYNEQFF TGTGCCAGCAGAATCTCACCCTATGACTACAATGAGCAGTTCTTC
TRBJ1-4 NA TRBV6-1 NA CASSEFAVFEKLFF TGTGCCAGCAGTGAATTCGCAGTTTTTGAAAAACTGTTTTTT
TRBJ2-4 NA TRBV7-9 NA CASSPKASPVQYF TGTGCCAGCAGCCCCAAAGCCTCGCCGGTTCAGTACTTC